The 2 T cell receptor beta chains in this list originate from one sample, sequenced in a study of blood T cell repertoires in COVID-19. Profiled with immunoSEQ multiplex PCR; TCRdb holds only in-frame clones, not every one. Of around 70,000 clones in the sample, 75% to 90% were seen once. The sequenced material came from peripheral blood. Receptors were obtained from a man older than 75 with acute or convalescent COVID-19.

This chain links TRBV19 with TRBJ1-5; 8 bases are shared with TRBD1. This CDR3 region has 14 residues. V trimming: 3 bases; J trimming: 4 bases; junction bases outside the gene matches: 2. Per germline, CDR1 LNHDA and CDR2 SQIVND (reference sequence). Here the CDR3 reads CASSIGQGNQPQHF. The DNA of the CDR3 is TGTGCCAGTAGTATTGGACAGGGTAATCAGCCCCAGCATTTT.

This chain connects TRBV4-2 to TRBJ2-5; D ambiguous. The length of the CDR3 is 15 residues. Germline CDR1 and CDR2: LGHNA and YNFKEQ. Trimming stripped 4 bases from V and 0 bases from J, with 12 bases between. Written as DNA, the CDR3 is TGTGCCAGCAGCCCCAAACAGAGCAACCAAGAGACCCAGTACTTC. This codes for CASSPKQSNQETQYF.